This record covers a single TCR beta chain. Its specificity is not known. The V segment lost 4 bases and the J segment 2 bases; nucleotides outside the gene matches: 9. Germline V lookup: CDR1 MGHRA, CDR2 YSYEKL. The CDR3 is 16 residues long. Pooling covered second doses at about 4 or about 12 weeks. Libraries were prepared by immunoSEQ multiplex PCR; TCRdb keeps only in-frame clonotypes and omits some of them. Here the sample spans 100,000 to 150,000 clones, about nine tenths being singletons. The sample comes from a study of T cell responses to AZD1222 COVID-19 vaccine. Findings of the study overall: The sample set comprised mostly white British donors with more females, and clonal diversity was possibly underestimated. Only a handful of AZD1222 recipients tested seropositive at baseline.

This TCR was recovered from an adult who received the AZD1222 COVID-19 vaccine. The chain has TRBV4-1 and TRBJ2-5; TRBD1 matches 8 bases. The sample consisted of peripheral blood, taken 28 days after the second AZD1222 dose. CDR3 amino acids: CASSPNLGTGQETQYF. The CDR3 DNA follows: TGCGCCAGCAGCCCAAATTTGGGGACAGGACAAGAGACCCAGTACTTC.